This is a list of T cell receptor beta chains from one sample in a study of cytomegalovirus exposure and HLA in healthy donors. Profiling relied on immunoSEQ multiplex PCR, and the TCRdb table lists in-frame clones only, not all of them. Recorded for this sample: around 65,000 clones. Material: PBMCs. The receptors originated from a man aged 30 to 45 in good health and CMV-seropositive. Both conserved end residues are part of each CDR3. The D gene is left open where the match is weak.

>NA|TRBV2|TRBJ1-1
TGTGCCAGCAGTGAGGGCCTGGATAACACTGAAGCTTTCTTT
CASSEGLDNTEAFF
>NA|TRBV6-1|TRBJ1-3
TGTGCCAGCAGTGAAACGGGATACACCATATATTTT
CASSETGYTIYF
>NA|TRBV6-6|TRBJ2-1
TGTGCCAGCAGTTACTCGAGACTAGATAGGGACAATGAGCAGTTCTTC
CASSYSRLDRDNEQFF
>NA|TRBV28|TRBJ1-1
NA
CASSMAGVPEAFF
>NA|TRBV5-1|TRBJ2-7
TGCGCCAGCAGCCGCCTCGGGAAAGGAGCCTACGAGCAGTACTTC
CASSRLGKGAYEQYF
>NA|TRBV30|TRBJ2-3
TGTGCCATAGACAAACATAGCACAGATACGCAGTATTTT
CAIDKHSTDTQYF
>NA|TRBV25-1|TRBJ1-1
TGTGCCAGCAGTGGGGGTGGGGCGAACACTGAAGATTTCTTT
CASSGGGANTEDFF
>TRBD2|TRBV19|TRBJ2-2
TGTGCCAGTAGTCCGCCGGGACTAGCGGCCGGGGAGCTGTTTTTT
CASSPPGLAAGELFF
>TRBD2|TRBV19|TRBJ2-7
TGTGCCAGTAGTATAGTTCTAGCGGGAGGGCGGGGGGAGCAGTACTTC
CASSIVLAGGRGEQYF
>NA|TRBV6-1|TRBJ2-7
TGTGCCAGCGGGCCTGGGCGTCCCTACGAGCAGTACTTC
CASGPGRPYEQYF
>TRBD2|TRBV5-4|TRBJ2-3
TGTGCCAGCAGCTTGGGCGGGAGCCGCAAGGATACGCAGTATTTT
CASSLGGSRKDTQYF
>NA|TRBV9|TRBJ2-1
TGTGCCAGCAGCGTAGTGGAGGGGGCGCCCGACAATGAGCAGTTCTTC
CASSVVEGAPDNEQFF
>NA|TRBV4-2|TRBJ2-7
TGTGCCAGCAGCCAAACGGGTAAGGGGGACGAGCAGTACTTC
CASSQTGKGDEQYF
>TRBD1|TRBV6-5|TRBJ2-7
TGTGCCAGCAGTGACGAGACAGGGTCTGGCGAGCAGTACTTC
CASSDETGSGEQYF
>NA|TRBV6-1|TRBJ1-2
TGTGCCAGCAGCGACAGCGCTCGCTACACCTTC
CASSDSARYTF
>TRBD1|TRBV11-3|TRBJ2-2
TGTGCCAGCAGCTCACGCGGACAGGCCGAGGGCACCGGGGAGCTGTTTTTT
CASSSRGQAEGTGELFF
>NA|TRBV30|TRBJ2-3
TGTGCCTGGAGTGTAGTTCGCGGGAAGGTGGCAGATACGCAGTATTTT
CAWSVVRGKVADTQYF
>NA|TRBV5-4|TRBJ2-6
TGTGCCAGCAGCTTAGCCGGGGCCAACGTCCTGACTTTC
CASSLAGANVLTF
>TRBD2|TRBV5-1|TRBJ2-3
TGCGCCAGCAGTTGGGGGGGAAATACGCAGTATTTT
CASSWGGNTQYF
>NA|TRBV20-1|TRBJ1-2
TGCAGTGCTCCATCCTCGGGGGGCTACACCTTC
CSAPSSGGYTF
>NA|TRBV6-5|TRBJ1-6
TGTGCCAGCAGTTACTCGAAGAGGGTGAATAATTCACACCTACACTTT
CASSYSKRVNNSHLHF
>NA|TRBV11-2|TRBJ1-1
TGTGCCAGCAGCCCGGACACCATGAACACTGAAGCTTTCTTT
CASSPDTMNTEAFF
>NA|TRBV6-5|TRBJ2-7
TGTGCCAGCAGCACTCGGGGAGACTACGAGCAGTACTTC
CASSTRGDYEQYF
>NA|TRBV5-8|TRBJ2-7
TGTGCCAGAAGCCCGAGCTACGAGCAGTACTTC
CARSPSYEQYF
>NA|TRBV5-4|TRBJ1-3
TGTGCCAGCAGCTTGGGGCAGGACTCTGGAAACACCATATATTTT
CASSLGQDSGNTIYF
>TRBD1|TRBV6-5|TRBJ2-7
TGTGCCAGCAGTCAGCCGTGGACAGGGCCCTACGAGCAGTACTTC
CASSQPWTGPYEQYF
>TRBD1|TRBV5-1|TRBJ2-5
TGCGCCAGCAGCTTGGGGGACAGAACCCAAGAGACCCAGTACTTC
CASSLGDRTQETQYF
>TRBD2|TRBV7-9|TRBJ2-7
TGTGCCAGCATTCCGGGGAGCGGGAGGTCCTACGAGCAGTACTTC
CASIPGSGRSYEQYF
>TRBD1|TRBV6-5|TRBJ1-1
TGTGCCAGCAGTTACTGGGGACAGGGAGATACTGAAGCTTTCTTT
CASSYWGQGDTEAFF
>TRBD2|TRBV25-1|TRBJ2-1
TGTGCCACCCAAGGACTAGCGGAACCACCGGACAATGAGCAGTTCTTC
CATQGLAEPPDNEQFF
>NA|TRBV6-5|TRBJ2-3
TGTGCCAGCAGTTACTCGCAGGACAACCCAGATACGCAGTATTTT
CASSYSQDNPDTQYF
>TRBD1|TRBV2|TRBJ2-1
TGTGCCAGCAGTGGGCGGACAGGGGGCCTGAATGAGCAGTTCTTC
CASSGRTGGLNEQFF
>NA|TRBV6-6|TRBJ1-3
TGTGCCAGCAGTTACTCGGCAGGGCCTGGAAACACCATATATTTT
CASSYSAGPGNTIYF
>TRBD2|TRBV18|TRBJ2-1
TGTGCCAGCTCGCGCAAGCGGGAGGGCTCCGACAATGAGCAGTTCTTC
CASSRKREGSDNEQFF
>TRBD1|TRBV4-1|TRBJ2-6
TGCGCCAGCAGCCATCGAGGACAGGGGCTGGCCAACGTCCTGACTTTC
CASSHRGQGLANVLTF
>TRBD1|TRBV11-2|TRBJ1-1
TGTGCCAGCAGCGCGGACAGGGACACTGAAGATTTCTTT
CASSADRDTEDFF
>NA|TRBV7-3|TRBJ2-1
TGTGCCAGCAGCCGGACTATGAGCTCCGACAATGAGCAGTTCTTC
CASSRTMSSDNEQFF
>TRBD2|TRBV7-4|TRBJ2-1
TGTGCCAGCAGCTTCTCTTGGACTAGCGGGGAGTACGACAATGAGCAGTTCTTC
CASSFSWTSGEYDNEQFF
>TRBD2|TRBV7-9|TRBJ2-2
TGTGCCAGCAGCTCCAGCGGGAGAGAGACCGGGGAGCTGTTTTTT
CASSSSGRETGELFF
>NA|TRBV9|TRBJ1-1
TGTGCCAGCAGCCCCCCGTCCCCAAAACTTAACACTGAAGCTTTCTTT
CASSPPSPKLNTEAFF
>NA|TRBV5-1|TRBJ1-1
TGCGCCAGCAGCTTGATACAGGGACGGATCACTGAAGCTTTCTTT
CASSLIQGRITEAFF
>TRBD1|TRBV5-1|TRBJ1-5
TGCGCCAGCAGCTTGGCAGGGGGATCCAATCAGCCCCAGCATTTT
CASSLAGGSNQPQHF
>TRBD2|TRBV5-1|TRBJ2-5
TGCGCCAGCAGCTCTCGGGGACTAGCCTCCCCCCATCACGAAGAGACCCAGTACTTC
CASSSRGLASPHHEETQYF
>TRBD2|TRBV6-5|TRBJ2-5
TGTGCCAGCAGAGCTAGCGGGGGGTACCAAGAGACCCAGTACTTC
CASRASGGYQETQYF
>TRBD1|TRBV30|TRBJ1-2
TGTGCCTGGAGTGTATACAGGGGCTATGGCTACACCTTC
CAWSVYRGYGYTF
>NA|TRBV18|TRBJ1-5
TGTGCCAGCTCACCAGGGAGCGATCAGCCCCAGCATTTT
CASSPGSDQPQHF
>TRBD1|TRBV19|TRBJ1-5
TGTGCCAGTAGGGGACAGGGGGCTATTGATCAGCCCCAGCATTTT
CASRGQGAIDQPQHF
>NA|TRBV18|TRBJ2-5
TGTGCCAGCTCACCACTGGACAGCCGGGGAGAGACCCAGTACTTC
CASSPLDSRGETQYF
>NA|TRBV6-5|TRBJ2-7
TGTGCCAGCAGTTACGGCAGGTTCGCCTACGAGCAGTACTTC
CASSYGRFAYEQYF
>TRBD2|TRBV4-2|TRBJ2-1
TGTGCCAGCAGCCAGACTAGCGGGGACTACAATGAGCAGTTCTTC
CASSQTSGDYNEQFF